This entry features one TCR beta chain sequence. Its antigen is not known. Time point meaning: sample taken at primary tumor resection. A total of 72 untreated early-stage non-small cell lung cancer patients served as donors. The authors sequenced whole RNA from tumor, nontumor lung or frozen PBMC without sorting. TCRdb reanalysed the 5' RACE reads using MiXCR and keeps one entry per CDR3 protein. The sample holds tens of thousands of distinct CDR3 sequences, 10% to 15% seen once. The V and J ends lost 3 bases and 8 bases, in that order; junction bases with no gene match: 7. Germline CDR1 SEHNR, CDR2 FQNEAQ (reference sequence). The CDR3 is 15 amino acids. The entry originates in a study of spatial heterogeneity in lung cancer. Whole-study context: Beta-chain sequences consistently outnumbered alpha-chain sequences in detection. General study findings and limits: Compared with follow-up, resection was when ubiquitous expanded tumor TCRs appeared in blood more.

The clonotype originates from a male donor with early-stage non-small cell lung cancer. This sample comprised PBMCs, obtained at surgery. The chain employs TRBV7-9 and TRBJ1-4; 9 bases map to TRBD1. The CDR3 loop reads CASSLLQGANEKLFF. The CDR3 DNA follows: TGTGCCAGCAGCTTGTTACAGGGGGCAAACGAAAAACTGTTTTTT. Supplemented by reference TRBV7-9 and TRBJ1-4, the full variable domain reads DTGVSQNPRHKITKRGQNVTFRCDPISEHNRLYWYRQTLGQGPEFLTYFQNEAQLEKSRLLSDRFSAERPKGSFSTLEIQRTEQGDSAMYLCASSLLQGANEKLFFGSGTQLSVL.